This T cell receptor (beta chain) appears in the sequencing data of a study of T cells in localized non-small cell lung cancer. General study points: Among the top 100 tumor clones, a median around 60 appeared in adjacent lung.

Only a few counts were recorded for this clone. Antigen specificity is unknown. Neighbouring lung, lacking atypia, was collected no less than 2 cm away from the tumor margin. The germline gives CDR1 MDHEN, CDR2 SYDVKM. This CDR3 has 13 residues. V was cut by 6 bases and J by 0 bases, with 9 bases left in between. Assay: immunoSEQ multiplex PCR; the TCRdb copy retains only in-frame clones and omits some. The sample lists around 1,400 clones, about 20% occurring once. The origin of this receptor is a woman aged 35-75 years with stage II lung adenocarcinoma. The rearrangement joins TRBV28 to TRBJ2-7, with D perhaps assigned TRBD1 or TRBD2 (5 bases each). This sample comprised normal lung tissue next to the tumor, obtained before any cancer treatment. The DNA of the CDR3 is TGTGCCAGCAGCACGGGGCGCTCCTACGAGCAGTACTTC. This translates into CASSTGRSYEQYF.